In its sample, the clone carrying this TCR beta chain was seen a few times. Its antigen is currently unknown. V dropped 1 base and J dropped 1 base, with 12 bases sitting between them. Germline V gene lookup returns CDR1 SGHRS and CDR2 YFSETQ. The CDR3 runs 15 residues. This entry comes from a study of T cell responses to AZD1222 COVID-19 vaccine. Whole-study findings and limits: The study reported that nearly half of spike-specific TCRs target unmutated variant regions. None of the repertoires were sampled until the peak T cell response had passed.

The table came from immunoSEQ multiplex PCR; TCRdb's copy has only in-frame clones and leaves some out. The sample shows tens of thousands of clones, approximately 82% of them seen only once. This TCR came from an adult in good health. The chain recombines TRBV5-1 with TRBJ2-7; D is perhaps TRBD1 (6 bases). The sequenced sample was peripheral blood, obtained on day 0 of AZD1222 vaccination. The CDR3 loop is CASSLLTGPSYEQYF. Here the CDR3 DNA reads TGCGCCAGCAGCTTGTTAACAGGGCCTTCCTACGAGCAGTACTTC.